Described below is a single T cell receptor beta chain sequence and its context. The V segment lost 3 bases and the J segment 9 bases; nucleotides outside the gene matches: 15. The CDR3 loop spans 16 amino acids. Germline assignment: CDR1 SGDLS and CDR2 YYNGEE. The sample originates from a study of blood T cell repertoires in COVID-19. Looking at the study overall: The study drew acute and convalescent COVID-19 samples from the United States, Italy and Spain. From T cells, B-cell-depleted T cells, or PBMCs came the material, which was cDNA or gDNA.

Original methodology: The assay estimated nucleated cells by amplifying reference gene primers. TCRdb keeps only in-frame clones here, not all; method: immunoSEQ multiplex PCR. The DNA gave D and trimming, while V, J and clone size come from that table. The table lists 45,000 to 65,000 clones, about nine tenths of them singletons. The chain recombines TRBV9 with TRBJ2-4; TRBD1 matches 7 bases. Sequenced: peripheral blood. The receptor was isolated from a human donor with acute or convalescent COVID-19. The donor label of this sample is uncertain. CDR3 in DNA: TGTGCCAGCAGCGCCCTTCCGGGACAGCCCCTGGCCATTCAGTACTTC. This sequence encodes CASSALPGQPLAIQYF.